Following are 8 T cell receptor beta chains from one sample sequenced in a study of CD8 T cells in Susac syndrome. The RNA input was roughly 0.45 to 1 ug, and it was reverse transcribed with random hexamers. TCRdb independently ran MiXCR on the immunoSEQ multiplex PCR reads; one entry per CDR3 protein. The sample records 70,000 to 100,000 distinct CDR3 sequences, approximately 96% being singletons. Sequenced: CD8+ T cells from PBMCs. These receptors all stem from a human donor with Susac syndrome.

The V call is TRBV5-4, the J call TRBJ1-1; a possible D gene is TRBD1 (6 bases). CDR3 length equals 14 residues. Trimming removed 4 bases at V and 3 bases at J, with 13 bases between. The germline V gene has CDR1 SGHNT and CDR2 YYREEE (reference sequence). The CDR3 nucleotides read TGTGCCAGCAGCCCGCCGGACAGATACACTGAAGCTTTCTTT. Protein: CASSPPDRYTEAFF.

The chain has TRBV11-2 and TRBJ2-3; no clear D gene. CDR1 SGHAT and CDR2 FQNNGV come from the germline V gene. The CDR3 contains 14 residues. Deletions cut 2 bases from V and 5 bases from J, with 11 bases between. CDR3 sequence (DNA): TGTGCCAGCAGCTTAAACCGTGGGCAAGATACGCAGTATTTT. It encodes CASSLNRGQDTQYF. Full variable domain (outside the CDR3, taken from reference TRBV11-2 and TRBJ2-3): EAGVAQSPRYKIIEKRQSVAFWCNPISGHATLYWYQQILGQGPKLLIQFQNNGVVDDSQLPKDRFSAERLKGVDSTLKIQPAKLEDSAVYLCASSLNRGQDTQYFGPGTRLTVL.

The V call is TRBV3-1, the J call TRBJ1-5, with 9 bases aligning to TRBD1. V was pared by 0 bases and J by 11 bases, with 5 bases of the junction left unmatched. The CDR3 runs to 14 residues. Germline values: CDR1 LGHDT, CDR2 YNNKEL (reference sequence). CDR3 residues: CASSQDTGGLAQHF. CDR3 in DNA: TGTGCCAGCAGCCAAGACACAGGGGGCTTAGCCCAGCATTTT.

The V gene is TRBV7-2, the J gene TRBJ1-2; 8 nucleotides agree with TRBD1. Germline CDR1 SGHTA, CDR2 FQGNSA. V shed 5 bases and J 2 bases; nucleotides not matched to a gene: 19. CDR3 length equals 19 residues. CDR3 nucleotides: TGTGCCAGCAGCCAGCGACTCCCGGGACAGGAACGAATCAACTATGGCTACACCTTC. It is translated as CASSQRLPGQERINYGYTF.

This rearrangement joins TRBV28 to TRBJ1-5; TRBD1 agrees at 9 bases. J lost 6 bases, V lost 6 bases, and 6 bases had no gene match. CDR3 length: 14 amino acids. CDR1 and CDR2 (germline): MDHEN, SYDVKM. The CDR3, as DNA: TGTGCCAGCAGCCTTAGGACAGGGGCTCAGCCCCAGCATTTT. This translates into CASSLRTGAQPQHF.

This chain uses TRBV5-4 with TRBJ2-5; 9 nucleotides agree with TRBD2. CDR1 SGHNT and CDR2 YYREEE come from the germline V gene (reference sequence). The CDR3 length is 15 residues. The ends lost 0 bases at V and 2 bases at J; junction bases unmatched: 2. The CDR3 reads CASSLVTSGQETQYF. The CDR3 nucleotides are TGTGCCAGCAGCTTGGTGACTAGCGGACAAGAGACCCAGTACTTC.

The chain employs TRBV7-9 and TRBJ2-4; tentatively, D is TRBD1 (6 bases). The germline V gene encodes CDR1 SEHNR and CDR2 FQNEAQ (reference sequence). V was trimmed by 2 bases and J by 2 bases, leaving 10 bases between them. The CDR3 length is 15 residues. CDR3 DNA sequence: TGTGCCAGCAGCTTAAACACAGGGCCCAAAAACATTCAGTACTTC. This translates into CASSLNTGPKNIQYF.

The chain links TRBV7-2 to TRBJ1-1; D is unclear. CDR1 and CDR2 from the germline V gene are SGHTA and FQGNSA. Between the trimmed V and J ends, which lost 2 bases and 4 bases, there was a span of 11 bases. The CDR3 is 14 amino acids. The CDR3 loop reads CASSLPGFSTEAFF. The CDR3 DNA reads as TGTGCCAGCAGCTTACCGGGGTTTTCCACTGAAGCTTTCTTT.